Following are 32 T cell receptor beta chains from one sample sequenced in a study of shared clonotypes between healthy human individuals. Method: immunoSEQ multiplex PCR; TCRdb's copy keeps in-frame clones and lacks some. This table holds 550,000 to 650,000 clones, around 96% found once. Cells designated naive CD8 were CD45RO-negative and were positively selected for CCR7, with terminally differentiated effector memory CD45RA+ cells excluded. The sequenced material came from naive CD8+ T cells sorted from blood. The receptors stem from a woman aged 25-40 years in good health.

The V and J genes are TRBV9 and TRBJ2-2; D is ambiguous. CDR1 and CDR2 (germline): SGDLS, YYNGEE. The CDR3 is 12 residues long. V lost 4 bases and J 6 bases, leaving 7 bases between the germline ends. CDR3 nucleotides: TGTGCCAGCAGCCAGCCCTCCGGGGAGCTGTTTTTT. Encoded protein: CASSQPSGELFF. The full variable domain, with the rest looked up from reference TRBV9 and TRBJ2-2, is DSGVTQTPKHLITATGQRVTLRCSPRSGDLSVYWYQQSLDQGLQFLIQYYNGEERAKGNILERFSAQQFPDLHSELNLSSLELGDSALYFCASSQPSGELFFGEGSRLTVL.

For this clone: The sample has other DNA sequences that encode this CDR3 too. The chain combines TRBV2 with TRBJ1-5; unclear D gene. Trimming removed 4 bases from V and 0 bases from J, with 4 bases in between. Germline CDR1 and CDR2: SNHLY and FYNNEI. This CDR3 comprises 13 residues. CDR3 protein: CASSVYSNQPQHF. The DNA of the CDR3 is TGTGCCAGCAGTGTCTATAGCAATCAGCCCCAGCATTTT.

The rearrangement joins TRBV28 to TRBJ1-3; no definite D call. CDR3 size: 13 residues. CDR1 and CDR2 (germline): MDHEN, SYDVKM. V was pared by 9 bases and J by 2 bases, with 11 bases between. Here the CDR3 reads CASKYGAGNTIYF. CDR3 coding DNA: TGTGCCAGTAAATACGGTGCTGGAAACACCATATATTTT.

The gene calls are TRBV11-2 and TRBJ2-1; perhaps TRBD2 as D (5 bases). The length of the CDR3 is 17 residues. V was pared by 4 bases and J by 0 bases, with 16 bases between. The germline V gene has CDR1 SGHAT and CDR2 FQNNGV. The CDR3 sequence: CASSSDRTYSSYNEQFF. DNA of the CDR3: TGTGCCAGCAGCTCCGATCGGACTTATAGCTCCTACAATGAGCAGTTCTTC.

This CDR3 reads CASSPPPGSTPLDEQFF. CDR3 nucleotide sequence: TGTGCCAGCTCACCCCCTCCCGGCAGCACACCTCTGGATGAGCAGTTCTTC. V usage is TRBV18 and J usage is TRBJ2-1; D is undetermined. Trimming pared 3 bases from V and 8 bases from J, leaving 23 bases between. Per germline, CDR1 KGHSH and CDR2 LQKENI. The CDR3 consists of 17 residues. Complete variable domain (other parts from reference TRBV18 and TRBJ2-1): NAGVMQNPRHLVRRRGQEARLRCSPMKGHSHVYWYRQLPEEGLKFMVYLQKENIIDESGMPKERFSAEFPKEGPSILRIQQVVRGDSAAYFCASSPPPGSTPLDEQFFGPGTRLTVL.

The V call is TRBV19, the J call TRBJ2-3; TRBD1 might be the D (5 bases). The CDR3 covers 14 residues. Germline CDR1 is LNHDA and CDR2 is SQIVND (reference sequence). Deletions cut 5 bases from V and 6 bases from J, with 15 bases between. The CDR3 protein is CASSVSGFMDTQYF. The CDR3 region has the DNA TGTGCCAGTAGTGTCTCAGGGTTTATGGATACGCAGTATTTT.

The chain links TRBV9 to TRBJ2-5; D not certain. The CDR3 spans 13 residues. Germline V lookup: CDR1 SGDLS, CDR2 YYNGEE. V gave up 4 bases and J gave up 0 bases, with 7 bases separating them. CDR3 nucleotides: TGTGCCAGCAGCCTCCCGGACCAAGAGACCCAGTACTTC. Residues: CASSLPDQETQYF.

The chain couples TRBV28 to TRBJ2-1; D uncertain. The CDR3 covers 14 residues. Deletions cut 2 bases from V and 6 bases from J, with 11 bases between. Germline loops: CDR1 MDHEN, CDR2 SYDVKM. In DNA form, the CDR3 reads TGTGCCAGCAGTTTACGTCCCCGGCCCAATGAGCAGTTCTTC. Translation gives CASSLRPRPNEQFF.

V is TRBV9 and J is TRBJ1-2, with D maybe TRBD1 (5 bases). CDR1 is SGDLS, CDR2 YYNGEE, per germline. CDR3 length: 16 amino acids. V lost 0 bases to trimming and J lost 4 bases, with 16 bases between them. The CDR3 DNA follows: TGTGCCAGCAGCGTAGAGACAGCCTCCATCCCCTATGGCTACACCTTC. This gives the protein CASSVETASIPYGYTF.

CDR3 protein: CASSEGLAGHTDTQYF. The CDR3 DNA is TGTGCCAGCAGTGAAGGGCTAGCGGGCCACACAGATACGCAGTATTTT. This chain joins TRBV2 and TRBJ2-3; the match to TRBD2 covers 8 bases. Germline CDR1 reads SNHLY; CDR2 reads FYNNEI. The CDR3 is made up of 16 amino acids. The ends lost 1 base at V and 2 bases at J; junction bases unmatched: 5.

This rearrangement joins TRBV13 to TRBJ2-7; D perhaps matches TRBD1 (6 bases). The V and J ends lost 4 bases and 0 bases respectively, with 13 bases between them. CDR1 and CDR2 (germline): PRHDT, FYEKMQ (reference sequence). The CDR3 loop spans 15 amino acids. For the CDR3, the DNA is TGTGCCAGCAGCTCCCGGGACAAGCCCTCCTACGAGCAGTACTTC. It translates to CASSSRDKPSYEQYF.

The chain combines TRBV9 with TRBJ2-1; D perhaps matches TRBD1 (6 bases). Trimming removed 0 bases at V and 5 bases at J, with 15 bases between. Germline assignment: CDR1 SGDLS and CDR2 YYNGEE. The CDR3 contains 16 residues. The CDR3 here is CASSVVGGVFDNEQFF. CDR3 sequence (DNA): TGTGCCAGCAGCGTAGTAGGGGGAGTTTTCGACAATGAGCAGTTCTTC.

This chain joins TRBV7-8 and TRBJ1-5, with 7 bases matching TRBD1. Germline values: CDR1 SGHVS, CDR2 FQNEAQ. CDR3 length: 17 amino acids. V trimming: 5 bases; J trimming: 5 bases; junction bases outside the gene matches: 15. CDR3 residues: CASSNLLSRGGYQPQHF. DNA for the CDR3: TGTGCCAGCAGCAACCTACTTAGCAGAGGGGGCTATCAGCCCCAGCATTTT.

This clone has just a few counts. CDR3 DNA sequence: TGTGCCACCGCCCTCAACTCTGGGGCCAACGTCCTGACTTTC. Encoded protein: CATALNSGANVLTF. The V and J genes are TRBV6-5 and TRBJ2-6; no reliable D call. The CDR3 runs to 14 residues. V was pared by 10 bases and J by 0 bases, with 10 bases between. Germline CDR1 is MNHEY and CDR2 is SVGAGI.

Here the CDR3 reads CASKAAGSSYNEQFF. CDR3 DNA: TGTGCCAGCAAGGCGGCGGGCAGCTCCTACAATGAGCAGTTCTTC. The V gene is TRBV6-5, the J gene TRBJ2-1, with D perhaps TRBD2 (5 bases). CDR3 length: 15 amino acids. V was shortened by 7 bases and J by 0 bases, with 13 bases between the two germline ends. In germline, CDR1 is MNHEY, CDR2 SVGAGI.

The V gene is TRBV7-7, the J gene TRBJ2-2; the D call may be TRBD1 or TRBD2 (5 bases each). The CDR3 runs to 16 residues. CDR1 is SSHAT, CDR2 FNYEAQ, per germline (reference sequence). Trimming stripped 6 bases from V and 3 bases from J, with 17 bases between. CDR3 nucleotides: TGTGCCAGCAGTAGCGAACAGGCCTCGTACACCGGGGAGCTGTTTTTT. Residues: CASSSEQASYTGELFF.

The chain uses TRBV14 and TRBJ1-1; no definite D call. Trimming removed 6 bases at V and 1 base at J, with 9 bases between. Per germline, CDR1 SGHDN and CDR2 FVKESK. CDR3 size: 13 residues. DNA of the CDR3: TGTGCCAGCAGTCTGGGAAGGAACACTGAAGCTTTCTTT. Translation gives CASSLGRNTEAFF.

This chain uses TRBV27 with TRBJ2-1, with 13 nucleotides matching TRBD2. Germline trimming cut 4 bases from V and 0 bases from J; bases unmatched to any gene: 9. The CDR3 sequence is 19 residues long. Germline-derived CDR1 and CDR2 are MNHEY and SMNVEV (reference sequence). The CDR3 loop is CASSYTGTSGTSSYNEQFF. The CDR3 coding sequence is TGTGCCAGCAGTTACACCGGGACTAGCGGGACGAGCTCCTACAATGAGCAGTTCTTC.

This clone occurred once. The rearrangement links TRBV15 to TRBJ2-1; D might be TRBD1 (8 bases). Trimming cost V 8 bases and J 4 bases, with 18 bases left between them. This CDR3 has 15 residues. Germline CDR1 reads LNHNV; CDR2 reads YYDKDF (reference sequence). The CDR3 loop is CATAGGRQGYNEQFF. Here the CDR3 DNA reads TGTGCCACCGCGGGCGGGAGACAGGGGTACAATGAGCAGTTCTTC. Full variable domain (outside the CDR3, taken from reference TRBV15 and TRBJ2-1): DAMVIQNPRYQVTQFGKPVTLSCSQTLNHNVMYWYQQKSSQAPKLLFHYYDKDFNNEADTPDNFQSRRPNTSFCFLDIRSPGLGDTAMYLCATAGGRQGYNEQFFGPGTRLTVL.

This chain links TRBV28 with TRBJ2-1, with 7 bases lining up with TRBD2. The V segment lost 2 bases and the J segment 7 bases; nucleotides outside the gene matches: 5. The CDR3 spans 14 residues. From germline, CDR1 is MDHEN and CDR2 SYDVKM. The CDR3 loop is CASSLAGAGNEQFF. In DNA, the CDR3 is TGTGCCAGCAGTTTAGCGGGAGCAGGGAATGAGCAGTTCTTC.

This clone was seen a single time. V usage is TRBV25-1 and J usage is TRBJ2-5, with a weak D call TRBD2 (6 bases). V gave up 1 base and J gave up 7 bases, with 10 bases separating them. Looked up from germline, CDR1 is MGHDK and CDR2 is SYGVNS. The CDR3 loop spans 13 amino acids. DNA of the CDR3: TGTGCCAGCAGTGAATGGCGCGGGGTGACCCAGTACTTC. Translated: CASSEWRGVTQYF.

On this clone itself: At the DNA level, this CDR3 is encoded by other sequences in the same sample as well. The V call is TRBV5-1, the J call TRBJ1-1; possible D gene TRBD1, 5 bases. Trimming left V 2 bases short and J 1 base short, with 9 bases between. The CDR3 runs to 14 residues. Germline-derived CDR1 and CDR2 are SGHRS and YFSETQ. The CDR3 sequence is CASSFTQGNTEAFF. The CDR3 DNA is TGCGCCAGCAGCTTTACTCAGGGGAACACTGAAGCTTTCTTT.

In DNA, the CDR3 is TGCGCCAGCAGCCAAGACCCCGGAGGGGCCGAGCAGTACTTC. It yields the protein CASSQDPGGAEQYF. J is TRBJ2-7 and V is TRBV4-1; D might be TRBD2 (6 bases). The CDR3 runs to 14 residues. CDR1 is MGHRA and CDR2 is YSYEKL in the germline V gene. V was shortened by 0 bases and J by 6 bases, with 12 bases between the two germline ends.

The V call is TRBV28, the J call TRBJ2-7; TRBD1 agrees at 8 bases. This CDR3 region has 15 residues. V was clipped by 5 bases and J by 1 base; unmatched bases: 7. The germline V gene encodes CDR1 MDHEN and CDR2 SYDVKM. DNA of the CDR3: TGTGCCAGCAGTCCAATGGGACAGGTGTCCTACGAGCAGTACTTC. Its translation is CASSPMGQVSYEQYF.

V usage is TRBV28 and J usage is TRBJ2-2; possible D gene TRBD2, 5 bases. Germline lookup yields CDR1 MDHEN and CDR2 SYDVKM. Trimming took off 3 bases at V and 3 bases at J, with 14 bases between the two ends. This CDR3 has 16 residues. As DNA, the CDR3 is TGTGCCAGCAGTTTCCCCCGTTCCGGGGACACCGGGGAGCTGTTTTTT. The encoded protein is CASSFPRSGDTGELFF.

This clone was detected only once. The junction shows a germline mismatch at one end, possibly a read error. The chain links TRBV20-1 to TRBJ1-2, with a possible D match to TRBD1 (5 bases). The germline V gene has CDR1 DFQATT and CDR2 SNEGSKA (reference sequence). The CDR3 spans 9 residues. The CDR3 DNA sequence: TGCAGTGCTTTTTGGGGCTCCACCTTC. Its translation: CSAFWGSTF.

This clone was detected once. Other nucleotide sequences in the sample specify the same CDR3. The CDR3: CASSFGISYEQYF. The CDR3, as DNA: TGTGCCAGCAGTTTTGGCATATCCTACGAGCAGTACTTC. This rearrangement joins TRBV28 to TRBJ2-7; the D is unclear. Trimming removed 3 bases from V and 1 base from J, with 7 bases in between. Germline loops: CDR1 MDHEN, CDR2 SYDVKM. The length of the CDR3 is 13 residues.

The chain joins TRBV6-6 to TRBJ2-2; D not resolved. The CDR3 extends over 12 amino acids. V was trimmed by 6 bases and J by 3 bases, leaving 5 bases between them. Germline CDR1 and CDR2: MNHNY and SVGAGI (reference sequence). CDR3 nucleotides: TGTGCCAGCAGCTCAGACACCGGGGAGCTGTTTTTT. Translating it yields CASSSDTGELFF.

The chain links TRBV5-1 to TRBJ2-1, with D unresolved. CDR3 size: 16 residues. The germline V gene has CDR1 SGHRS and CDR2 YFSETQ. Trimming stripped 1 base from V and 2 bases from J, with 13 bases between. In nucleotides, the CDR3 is TGCGCCAGCAGCTTGAATCCGCTTTCCCCCTACAATGAGCAGTTCTTC. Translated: CASSLNPLSPYNEQFF.

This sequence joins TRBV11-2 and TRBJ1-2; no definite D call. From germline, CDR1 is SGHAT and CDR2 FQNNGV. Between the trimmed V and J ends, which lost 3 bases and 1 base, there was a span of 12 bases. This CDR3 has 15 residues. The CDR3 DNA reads TGTGCCAGCAGCTTGAATCCTCGGATTAACTATGGCTACACCTTC. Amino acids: CASSLNPRINYGYTF.

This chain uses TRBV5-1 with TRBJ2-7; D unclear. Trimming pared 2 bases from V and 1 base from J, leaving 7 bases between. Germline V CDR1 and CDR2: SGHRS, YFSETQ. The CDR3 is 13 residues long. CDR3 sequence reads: CASSFSLSYEQYF. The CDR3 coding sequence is TGCGCCAGCAGCTTCAGTCTGTCCTACGAGCAGTACTTC. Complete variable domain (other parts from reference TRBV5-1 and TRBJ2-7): KAGVTQTPRYLIKTRGQQVTLSCSPISGHRSVSWYQQTPGQGLQFLFEYFSETQRNKGNFPGRFSGRQFSNSRSEMNVSTLELGDSALYLCASSFSLSYEQYFGPGTRLTVT.

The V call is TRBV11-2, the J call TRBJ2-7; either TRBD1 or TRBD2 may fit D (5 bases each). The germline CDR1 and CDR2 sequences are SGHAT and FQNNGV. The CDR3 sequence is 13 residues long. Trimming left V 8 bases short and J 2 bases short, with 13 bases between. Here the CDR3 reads CASCFGTAYEQYF. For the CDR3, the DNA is TGTGCCAGCTGTTTTGGGACCGCCTACGAGCAGTACTTC.